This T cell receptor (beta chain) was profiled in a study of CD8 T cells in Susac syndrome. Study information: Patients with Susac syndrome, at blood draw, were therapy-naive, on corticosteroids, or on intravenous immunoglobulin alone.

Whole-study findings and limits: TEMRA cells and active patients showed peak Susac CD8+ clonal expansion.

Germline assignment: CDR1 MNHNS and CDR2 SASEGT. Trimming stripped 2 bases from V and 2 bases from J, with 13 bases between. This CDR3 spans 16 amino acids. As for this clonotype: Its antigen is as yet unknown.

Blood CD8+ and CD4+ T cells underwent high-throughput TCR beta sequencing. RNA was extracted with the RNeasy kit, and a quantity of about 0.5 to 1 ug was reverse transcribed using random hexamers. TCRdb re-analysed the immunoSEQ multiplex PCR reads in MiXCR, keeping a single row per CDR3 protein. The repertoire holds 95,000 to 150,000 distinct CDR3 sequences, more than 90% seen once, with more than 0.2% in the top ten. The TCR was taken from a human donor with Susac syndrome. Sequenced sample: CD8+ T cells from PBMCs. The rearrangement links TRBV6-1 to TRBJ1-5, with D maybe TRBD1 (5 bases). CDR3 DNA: TGTGCCAGCAGTGAAACAGGAGCCTGGGGCAATCAGCCCCAGCATTTT. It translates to CASSETGAWGNQPQHF.